Listed below are T cell receptor beta chains from one sample, sequenced in a study of T cell responses to AZD1222 COVID-19 vaccine. The data were produced by immunoSEQ multiplex PCR, yet TCRdb's version contains in-frame clones alone and is incomplete. This table has 90,000 to 120,000 clones, around 92% appearing once. Sample: peripheral blood, taken 28 days after the second AZD1222 dose. Every receptor here comes from an adult who received the AZD1222 COVID-19 vaccine. Both conserved end residues are part of each CDR3. D genes are given only for firm matches. Part of the rows lack a size; the others show once, few, many or a class for expanded clones.

V	size	J	D	DNA	CDR3
TRBV5-1	NA	TRBJ1-6	NA	TGCGCCAGCAGCTTGAGGCGGATTGGGGGAGATTCACCCCTCCACTTT	CASSLRRIGGDSPLHF
TRBV9	NA	TRBJ2-7	TRBD2	TGTGCCAGCAGCGTTAGCGGGAATGGAGACTACGAGCAGTACTTC	CASSVSGNGDYEQYF
TRBV27	NA	TRBJ1-2	TRBD1	TGTGCCAGCAGTCCCTTGGGACAGTTATCGGACTACACCTTC	CASSPLGQLSDYTF
TRBV5-1	NA	TRBJ1-6	TRBD1	TGCGCCAGCAGCTTGGCCGGGACAGGGCGATCACCCCTCCACTTT	CASSLAGTGRSPLHF
TRBV30	once	TRBJ2-5	TRBD2	TGTGCCTGGAGTGCGGGGCTAGCGGGGGCTCAAGAGACCCAGTACTTC	CAWSAGLAGAQETQYF
TRBV5-1	NA	TRBJ2-1	TRBD1	TGCGCCAGCAGCTTCGGGACAGGGTCCGATGAGCAGTTCTTC	CASSFGTGSDEQFF
TRBV7-2	NA	TRBJ1-3	NA	TGTGCCAGCAGCTTATGGGGTAGTGGAAACACCATATATTTT	CASSLWGSGNTIYF
TRBV6-5	NA	TRBJ1-2	TRBD1	TGTGCCAGCGAGGACAGGCCCCCTAACTATGGCTACACCTTC	CASEDRPPNYGYTF
TRBV19	NA	TRBJ2-1	TRBD2	TGTGCCAGTAGTATGGGAAGACTAGCGGGAGTACCGTTCTTC	CASSMGRLAGVPFF
TRBV6-5	NA	TRBJ2-1	NA	TGTGCCAGCAGTTACTCTTGGAGAAACAATGAGCAGTTCTTC	CASSYSWRNNEQFF
TRBV11-3	NA	TRBJ2-1	TRBD2	TGTGCCAGCAGCTTAGATCGGGGGCTAGCGGGGACCTACAATGAGCAGTTCTTC	CASSLDRGLAGTYNEQFF
TRBV9	few	TRBJ2-1	NA	TGTGCCAGCAGCTCGTCGGGATCATACAATGAGCAGTTCTTC	CASSSSGSYNEQFF
TRBV25-1	NA	TRBJ1-6	NA	TGTGCCAGCAGTGAAGGGGTTGGTCGAGGCAAATCACCCCTCCACTTT	CASSEGVGRGKSPLHF
TRBV19	NA	TRBJ1-1	NA	TGTGCCAGTAGTCTGCTCCCGGGGCGAGGTACTGAAGCTTTCTTT	CASSLLPGRGTEAFF
TRBV5-6	NA	TRBJ2-1	NA	TGTGCCAGCAGCCCGTCGCAGGGGAGGAGCTCCTACAATGAGCAGTTCTTC	CASSPSQGRSSYNEQFF
TRBV7-9	once	TRBJ1-1	NA	TGTGCCAGCAGCTCCTCCCGGCTGAACACTGAAGCTTTCTTT	CASSSSRLNTEAFF
TRBV25-1	NA	TRBJ1-5	TRBD1	TGTGCCACCGGGGGGATGACAGGGAGCAATCAGCCCCAGCATTTT	CATGGMTGSNQPQHF
TRBV9	NA	TRBJ2-3	NA	TGTGCCAGCAGCGCTGGACAAAGCGCAGATACGCAGTATTTT	CASSAGQSADTQYF
TRBV7-2	once	TRBJ2-5	TRBD1	TGTGCCAGCAGCTTACGACCAGGACAGGGTGAGGAGACCCAGTACTTC	CASSLRPGQGEETQYF
TRBV27	NA	TRBJ1-2	NA	TGTGCCAGCAGTATCAAAGGTGGCTATGGCTACACCTTC	CASSIKGGYGYTF
TRBV18	NA	TRBJ2-1	TRBD2	TGTGCCAGCTCTTCGTCTAGCGGGAGTAATGAGCAGTTCTTC	CASSSSSGSNEQFF
TRBV6-5	NA	TRBJ1-3	NA	TGTGCCAGCAGTCCCTTTACGAACGCTGGAAACACCATATATTTT	CASSPFTNAGNTIYF
TRBV5-1	NA	TRBJ2-3	TRBD1	TGCGCCAGCAGCTTCGACAGGGACACAGATACGCAGTATTTT	CASSFDRDTDTQYF
TRBV6-2/TRBV6-3	NA	TRBJ1-2	NA	TGTGCCAGCAGTTACTCCCTCTATGGCTACACCTTC	CASSYSLYGYTF